This TCR beta chain came from a study of T-cell reconstitution after alpha-beta-depleted transplantation in children. This clonotype appeared many times. Researchers prepared the TCRbeta library using unique molecular identifiers, the study reports. TCRdb re-derived calls from the PCR reads in MiXCR, one entry per CDR3 protein. Of 140,000 or so distinct CDR3 sequences listed, 8% to 10% are singletons. CDR1 and CDR2 (germline): DFQATT, SNEGSKA (reference sequence). The CDR3 spans 15 residues. With 3 bases removed from V and 6 bases from J, the gap between germline ends came to 17 bases. The sequence was collected from a female patient aged 2-10 years who had a stem cell transplant for congenital amegakaryocytic thrombocytopenia, so the T cells may come from the graft donor. The gene calls are TRBV20-1 and TRBJ2-2, with D maybe TRBD2 (6 bases). The sample consisted of PBMCs, mostly from graft donor cells, taken 180 days after TCRalphabeta/CD19-depleted stem cell transplant. CDR3 DNA sequence: TGCAGTGCTAGGTCGGTGGCGGGATCGGCCGGGGAGCTGTTTTTT. Its protein is CSARSVAGSAGELFF.